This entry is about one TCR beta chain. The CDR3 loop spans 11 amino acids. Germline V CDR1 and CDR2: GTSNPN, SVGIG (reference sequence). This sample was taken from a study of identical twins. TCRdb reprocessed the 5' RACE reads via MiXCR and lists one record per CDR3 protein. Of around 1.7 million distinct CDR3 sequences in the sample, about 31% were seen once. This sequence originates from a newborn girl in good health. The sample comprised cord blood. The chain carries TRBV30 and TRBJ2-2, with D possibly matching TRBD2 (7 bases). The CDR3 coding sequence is TGTGCTCGGGGGGCAACCGGGGAGCTGTTTTTT. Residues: CARGATGELFF.